This entry concerns a single TCR beta chain. The antigen remains undetermined. The sample is drawn from a study of cytomegalovirus exposure and HLA in healthy donors. Study-wide results and limits: Prior analysis indicated that the majority of TCR beta V segments exhibited productivity approximately 90% or approximately 30% of the time.

V lost 4 bases and J 2 bases, leaving 13 bases between the germline ends. This CDR3 spans 15 amino acids. Germline V CDR1 and CDR2: KGHSH, LQKENI. Primers included in the PCR were 60 Vbeta and 13 Jbeta primers. The table came from immunoSEQ multiplex PCR; TCRdb's copy has only in-frame clones and leaves some out. Counted here are roughly 190,000 clones, roughly 80% occurring once; the ten biggest clones make up approximately 3.4%. V and J are TRBV18 and TRBJ2-3, with D perhaps matching TRBD2 (6 bases). Material: PBMCs. The TCR originated in a female donor in good health and CMV-seronegative. In DNA, the CDR3 is TGTGCCAGCTCACGTGTGATAGCGGACACAGATACGCAGTATTTT. Protein product: CASSRVIADTDTQYF.